This is a list of T cell receptor beta chains from one sample in a study of T-cell memory formation after mild COVID-19. From the 5' RACE reads, TCRdb called clonotypes with MiXCR, one entry per CDR3 protein. This table holds hundreds of thousands of distinct CDR3 sequences, around 25% found once. Sequenced: PBMCs or a T cell subset sorted from them (not recorded which). Source of these receptors: an adult woman who had mild COVID-19 (a few samples of this study predate the infection). Cell type and time point are not known. Both conserved end residues are part of each CDR3. D genes are given only for firm matches. Clone sizes are given selectively: once, few, many, or a class where the clone is expanded.

j_call v_call clone_size d_call cdr3_nt cdr3_aa
TRBJ2-2 TRBV7-2 - - TGTGCCAGCAGCTTTACGGGGGAGACCGGGGAGCTGTTTTTT CASSFTGETGELFF
TRBJ1-6 TRBV7-3 few - TGTGCCAGCAGTCCCTCGAGCGCGGTTTCACCCCTCCACTTT CASSPSSAVSPLHF
TRBJ2-5 TRBV7-2 - TRBD2 TGTGCCAGCAGCCCGGTATCACGCGGGAGCCGGGAGACCCAGTACTTC CASSPVSRGSRETQYF
TRBJ1-5 TRBV6-6 few - TGTGCCAGCAGTTACTCAGGGCGTCAGCCCCAGCATTTT CASSYSGRQPQHF
TRBJ1-1 TRBV5-1 few TRBD1 TGCGCCAGCAGCTATTTGGGACAGGCGGCACCTCGAGAAGCTTTCTTT CASSYLGQAAPREAFF
TRBJ2-3 TRBV19 - - TGTGCCAGTAGTATGCAACCCAGCACAGATACGCAGTATTTT CASSMQPSTDTQYF
TRBJ2-3 TRBV14 few TRBD1 TGTGCCAGCAGCCAACCCGGGACAGGGGACGATACGCAGTATTTT CASSQPGTGDDTQYF
TRBJ2-7 TRBV7-9 - - TGTGCCAGCAGCGACCGGGCCGGATCCTACGAGCAGTACTTC CASSDRAGSYEQYF
TRBJ1-1 TRBV24-1 - - TGTGCCACCAGCAACGGTCCGAGAGACGCTGAAGCTTTCTTT CATSNGPRDAEAFF
TRBJ2-7 TRBV27 few - TGTGCCAGCAGTTGGAAAGCCGAGAGCTCCTACGAGCAGTACTTC CASSWKAESSYEQYF
TRBJ2-2 TRBV20-1 - TRBD2 TGCAGTGCTAGAGGGCTAGCGGGGCCGAGGGACGGGGAGCTGTTTTTT CSARGLAGPRDGELFF
TRBJ2-2 TRBV4-3 few TRBD1 TGCGCCAGCAGCCAAGACTCGGGACAGGGAGTAGTCGGGGAGCTGTTTTTT CASSQDSGQGVVGELFF
TRBJ1-5 TRBV5-1 many TRBD1 TGCGCCAGCAGCTTGGGCACAGGGGGCAATCAGCCCCAGCATTTT CASSLGTGGNQPQHF
TRBJ2-5 TRBV6-5 few - TGTGCCAGCAGACCTGAGCCCATTCGGGTCTCCGAGACCCAGTACTTC CASRPEPIRVSETQYF
TRBJ2-5 TRBV24-1 few - TGTGCCACCAGTTCGAGCGAGACCCAGTACTTC CATSSSETQYF
TRBJ2-7 TRBV4-2 - TRBD2 TGTGCCAGCAGCCCCCTGACTAGCGGCTCCTACGAGCAGTACTTC CASSPLTSGSYEQYF
TRBJ1-4 TRBV4-3 - - TGCGCCAGCAGCCAAGAGAGGTGGTCGAATAGGAAACTGTTTTTT CASSQERWSNRKLFF
TRBJ2-1 TRBV11-3 few - TGTGCCAGCAGCCCTTTGAGGGGGAGCTCCTACAATGAGCAGTTCTTC CASSPLRGSSYNEQFF
TRBJ1-1 TRBV11-3 - - TGTGCCAGCAGCTCGTCGGGTTGGGTGAACACTGAAGCTTTCTTT CASSSSGWVNTEAFF
TRBJ2-7 TRBV5-1 - TRBD1 TGCGCCAGCAGGCCCTCGGGACAGTTGAGCTACGAGCAGTACTTC CASRPSGQLSYEQYF
TRBJ2-1 TRBV6-4 few - TGTGCCAGCAGTGCCGGGACTGGGGCTAGCAATGAGCAGTTCTTC CASSAGTGASNEQFF
TRBJ2-5 TRBV11-2 - TRBD2 TGTGCCAGCAGCCCTGCGGCTAGCGGGCATCAAGAGACCCAGTACTTC CASSPAASGHQETQYF
TRBJ2-6 TRBV12-3/TRBV12-4 few - TGTGCCAGCAGTTTATACTTGGGGGAAAGGGCCAACGTCCTGACTTTC CASSLYLGERANVLTF
TRBJ2-1 TRBV7-9 many - TGTGCCAGCAGCTTATCTACCGGGACCCCTGAGCAGTTCTTC CASSLSTGTPEQFF
TRBJ1-2 TRBV12-3/TRBV12-4 - - TGTGCCAGCAGTTTGGGGCCGGTTCTTAACTATGGCTACACCTTC CASSLGPVLNYGYTF
TRBJ1-1 TRBV9 - - TGTGCCAGCAGCCCAGACGGGAGAGGGTTCACTGAAGCTTTCTTT CASSPDGRGFTEAFF
TRBJ2-1 TRBV12-3/TRBV12-4 - TRBD2 TGTGCCAGCCTAGTAACGGGACTAGCGGACAATGAGCAGTTCTTC CASLVTGLADNEQFF
TRBJ2-1 TRBV5-1 few TRBD2 TGCGCCAGCAGCTTGGATGGTAGCGGGGAGCAGTTCTTC CASSLDGSGEQFF
TRBJ2-3 TRBV9 - - TGTGCCAGCAGCCTTACAGCGGGCCGTAACACAGATACGCAGTATTTT CASSLTAGRNTDTQYF
TRBJ1-2 TRBV28 - TRBD1 TGTGCCAGCAGGGGTGGACAGGGTTATAACTATGGCTACACCTTC CASRGGQGYNYGYTF
TRBJ1-2 TRBV12-3/TRBV12-4 few - TGTGCCAGCAGTTTCGGGGGAGGCTACACCTTC CASSFGGGYTF
TRBJ1-4 TRBV20-1 few - TGCAGTGCTAGGGACACCCACGGTGAAAAACTGTTTTTT CSARDTHGEKLFF
TRBJ1-1 TRBV6-1 - - TGTGCCAGCACCCGGGCCCCAGGCCACATGAACACTGAAGCTTTCTTT CASTRAPGHMNTEAFF
TRBJ1-5 TRBV20-1 - TRBD1 TGCAGTGCTCGACAGGGCCTGCAGCCCCAGCATTTT CSARQGLQPQHF
TRBJ1-5 TRBV10-3 few - TGTGCCATCAGTTTGACGGAGAGCAATCAGCCCCAGCATTTT CAISLTESNQPQHF
TRBJ1-2 TRBV6-5 - TRBD1 TGTGCCAGCAGTGGGACAGGGGGCATAAACTATGGCTACACCTTC CASSGTGGINYGYTF
TRBJ2-3 TRBV5-5 few TRBD2 TGTGCCAGCAGCTTGAGCGGGGGGGCCCCAGATACGCAGTATTTT CASSLSGGAPDTQYF
TRBJ1-3 TRBV6-5 - - TGTGCCAGCAGTTACTTCGGACCGAGCTCTGGAAACACCATATATTTT CASSYFGPSSGNTIYF
TRBJ2-1 TRBV12-3/TRBV12-4 - - TGTGCCAGCAGTTCGGACAGTAACAATGAGCAGTTCTTC CASSSDSNNEQFF
TRBJ1-2 TRBV7-2 - - TGTGCCAGCAGCTTAGCGGGGGGGCCGGGCTATGGCTACACCTTC CASSLAGGPGYGYTF
TRBJ1-5 TRBV5-6 once TRBD1 TGTGCCAGCAGCCCGGACAGGGGGCGATTAGGTCAGCCCCAGCATTTT CASSPDRGRLGQPQHF
TRBJ2-7 TRBV3-1 many - TGTGCCAGCAGCCCCCAGGGGGGCGAGCAGTACTTC CASSPQGGEQYF
TRBJ1-6 TRBV12-3/TRBV12-4 - TRBD1 TGTGCCAGCAGGCCTGGACAGGATCCACCCCTCCACTTT CASRPGQDPPLHF
TRBJ1-6 TRBV12-3/TRBV12-4 few - TGTGCCAGCAGTTTAGGGGGAGGGTTGGCATCACCCCTCCACTTT CASSLGGGLASPLHF
TRBJ2-5 TRBV6-2/TRBV6-3 few TRBD2 TGTGCCAGCAGTCTTCCACTAGCGGGAGGAGAGACCCAGTACTTC CASSLPLAGGETQYF
TRBJ2-3 TRBV24-1 many TRBD2 TGTGCCACTGGTAGTCTCACTAGCGGGAGAACTACAGATACGCAGTATTTT CATGSLTSGRTTDTQYF
TRBJ1-6 TRBV7-9 few - TGTGCCAGCAGCTTTACCTCCGGGTGGCAGGGACACCTCCACTTT CASSFTSGWQGHLHF
TRBJ2-3 TRBV4-1 few - TGCGCCAGCAGCCCGACCTTAATGGGTACGCAGTATTTT CASSPTLMGTQYF
TRBJ2-5 TRBV5-1 few TRBD2 TGCGCCAGCAGCTCGGGACTAGCGGGGAGCAAGCAGTCGGGAGAGACCCAGTACTTC CASSSGLAGSKQSGETQYF
TRBJ1-6 TRBV7-9 few - TGTGCCAGCAGCTTAGACGCCGGTCAATCACCCCTCCACTTT CASSLDAGQSPLHF
TRBJ2-2 TRBV9 - TRBD2 TGTGCCAGCAGCGCGGGGGCCATACTAGCGGGAGGGCCGTGGACCGGGGAGCTGTTTTTT CASSAGAILAGGPWTGELFF
TRBJ1-1 TRBV29-1 few - TGCAGCGGGGGATGGGGAGGAGGGAACACTGAAGCTTTCTTT CSGGWGGGNTEAFF
TRBJ1-1 TRBV4-1 - - TGCGCCAGCAGCCAAGAAATTGGTGAAGCTTTCTTT CASSQEIGEAFF
TRBJ2-1 TRBV27 - - TGTGCCAGCAGTCCCCGGACAGCCTACAATGAGCAGTTCTTC CASSPRTAYNEQFF
TRBJ2-5 TRBV24-1 few - TGTGCCACCAGTGATGCTGTGGGGGGCCAAGAGACCCAGTACTTC CATSDAVGGQETQYF